This T cell receptor (beta chain) was sequenced for a study of pediatric ulcerative colitis. The wider study: Most patients had pancolitis, and two had left-sided colitis. Study-wide results and caveats: Blood-rectal clonal overlap within each person was significantly higher in ulcerative colitis patients than controls.

As concerns this clone: Its matching antigen is unknown.

Samples were sequenced at Survey level, maximum 500,000 reads. Assay used: immunoSEQ multiplex PCR; TCRdb lists only in-frame clones, some missing. This sample has tens of thousands of clones, with 75% to 85% found just once. CDR3 length equals 15 residues. CDR1 and CDR2 from the germline V gene are LNHDA and SQIVND (reference sequence). V lost 5 bases to trimming and J lost 3 bases; unmatched junction nucleotides: 2. The V gene is TRBV19, the J gene TRBJ2-2; 11 bases are a match to TRBD2. This receptor was identified in a boy aged 5-17 years with moderate ulcerative colitis. Sequencing was performed on blood. The CDR3 nucleotides are TGTGCCAGTAGTTCGGGACTAGCGGACACCGGGGAGCTGTTTTTT. It yields the protein CASSSGLADTGELFF.